These 3 T cell receptor beta chains originate from one sample sequenced in a study of blood T cell repertoires in COVID-19. Assay: immunoSEQ multiplex PCR; the TCRdb copy retains only in-frame clones and omits some. The table lists some 59,000 clones, more than 85% of them singletons. Material for sequencing was peripheral blood. These receptor sequences come from a man in his fifties or sixties with acute or convalescent COVID-19.

The V gene is TRBV3-1 (or the pseudogene TRBV3-2), the J gene TRBJ2-3, with TRBD2 as a possible D gene (5 bases). V was cut by 2 bases and J by 8 bases, with 11 bases left in between. Looked up from germline, CDR1 is LGHDT and CDR2 is YNNKEL (reference sequence). This CDR3 has 13 residues. In nucleotides, the CDR3 is TGTGCCAGCAGCCAAAATCCGGCGGGTACGCAGTATTTT. It encodes CASSQNPAGTQYF.

This chain connects TRBV15 to TRBJ2-5, with D tentatively TRBD2 (7 bases). Germline V gene sequence: CDR1 LNHNV, CDR2 YYDKDF (reference sequence). This CDR3 region has 14 residues. V dropped 4 bases and J dropped 1 base, with 10 bases sitting between them. The CDR3 spells CATSKGGGQETQYF. CDR3 nucleotides: TGTGCCACCAGCAAGGGGGGGGGCCAAGAGACCCAGTACTTC.

The chain uses TRBV7-9 and TRBJ1-2, with D perhaps TRBD1 (6 bases). CDR3 length equals 14 residues. The germline CDR1 and CDR2 sequences are SEHNR and FQNEAQ (reference sequence). Trimming took off 8 bases at V and 5 bases at J, with 18 bases between the two ends. The CDR3 here is CASFRGDGTYGYTF. In DNA, the CDR3 is TGTGCCAGCTTTCGGGGGGACGGGACATATGGCTACACCTTC.